The clone carrying this TCR beta chain was seen at least ten times. Its antigen is unknown. The germline V gene has CDR1 LGHNT and CDR2 FRNRAP. The CDR3 is made up of 15 amino acids. With V trimmed by 3 bases and J by 8 bases, 9 bases remained unmatched. The sample is drawn from a study of T cells in Graves' hyperthyroidism and ophthalmopathy. General study findings and limits: The authors' 13 V-J model separated ophthalmopathy from stable hyperthyroidism. Blood also contained most expanded thyroid clonotypes above 0.001.

Template material for amplifying TCR beta CDR3 regions consisted of RNA transcripts. RT-PCR in the first round (using the HTBI primer set) targeted the TCR CDR3. TCRdb itself ran the multiplex PCR reads through MiXCR, one entry per CDR3 protein. The sample lists about 740,000 distinct CDR3 sequences, about 14% seen once, with 10% in the top ten. The chain recombines TRBV12-5 with TRBJ2-1; 8 bases align to TRBD1. The sample consisted of blood. This sequence was found in a young woman with Graves' hyperthyroidism. CDR3 in amino acids: CASGFVGTGLDEQFF. The CDR3, as DNA: TGTGCTAGTGGTTTTGTCGGGACAGGTTTGGATGAGCAGTTCTTC.